This entry features one T cell receptor (beta chain) sequence. This sample stems from a study of blood T cell repertoires in COVID-19. About the research overall: Sites across the United States, Italy and Spain contributed samples from acute and convalescent COVID-19. T cells, B-cell-depleted T cells, or PBMCs provided the cDNA or gDNA that served as material.

The CDR3 totals 16 residues. Trimming stripped 2 bases from V and 4 bases from J, with 17 bases between. Germline V gene sequence: CDR1 MNHNS, CDR2 SASEGT. Authors' methods: Reference gene primer amplification in the assay estimated nucleated cell counts. Assay used: immunoSEQ multiplex PCR; TCRdb lists only in-frame clones, some missing. V and J calls and clone size follow that table, whereas D and trimming were derived from the DNA. The sample carries some 250,000 clones, 88% recorded once. What was sequenced was peripheral blood. This chain links TRBV6-1 with TRBJ1-2; possible D gene TRBD1, 6 bases. The sequence was collected from a middle-aged woman who had recovered from COVID-19. For the CDR3, the DNA is TGTGCCAGCAGTGAATTCCCGGCAGGGGCCCCCTATGGCTACACCTTC. Protein sequence: CASSEFPAGAPYGYTF.